The 14 T cell receptor beta chains reported below all come from one sample, sequenced in a study of cytomegalovirus exposure and HLA in healthy donors. PCR employed 60 Vbeta and 13 Jbeta primers. Clones were read by immunoSEQ multiplex PCR, and TCRdb kept only the in-frame ones, dropping some. The profile covers approximately 190,000 clones, with 81% appearing a single time and 3.8% taken by the ten largest. The specimen sequenced was PBMCs. The receptors shown here come from a man aged 45 to 65 in good health and CMV-seronegative.

The rearrangement uses TRBV7-2 and TRBJ2-7, with D possibly being TRBD2 (5 bases). Germline V gene lookup returns CDR1 SGHTA and CDR2 FQGNSA. The length of the CDR3 is 15 residues. Trimming took 4 bases from V and 4 from J, leaving 17 bases between them. In DNA, the CDR3 is TGTGCCAGCAGCTCTCCGGGATCCTACCTTTACGAGCAGTACTTC. Residues: CASSSPGSYLYEQYF.

This clone was seen a single time. V is TRBV7-9 and J is TRBJ1-4; 7 bases are a match to TRBD1. Germline trimming cut 3 bases from V and 7 bases from J; bases unmatched to any gene: 11. Germline-derived CDR1 and CDR2 are SEHNR and FQNEAQ (reference sequence). The length of the CDR3 is 16 residues. CDR3 amino acids: CASSLAPTGVFEKLFF. DNA for the CDR3: TGTGCCAGCAGCTTGGCCCCAACAGGGGTTTTTGAAAAACTGTTTTTT.

J is TRBJ2-5 and V is TRBV2; TRBD2 matches at 11 bases. Germline V gives CDR1 SNHLY, CDR2 FYNNEI. The J segment lost 1 base and the V segment lost 7 bases, leaving 5 bases of the junction unmatched. CDR3 length: 15 amino acids. The CDR3 coding sequence is TGTGCCAGCACAAGACTAGCGGGACCCCAAGAGACCCAGTACTTC. Residues: CASTRLAGPQETQYF.

This sequence joins TRBV27 and TRBJ2-7; D is ambiguous. Looked up from germline, CDR1 is MNHEY and CDR2 is SMNVEV (reference sequence). Trimming removed 4 bases at V and 4 bases at J, with 5 bases between. The CDR3 sequence is 11 residues long. The chain's CDR3 is CASSSRYEQYF. CDR3 sequence (DNA): TGTGCCAGCAGTTCCCGGTACGAGCAGTACTTC.

A note on this clone: Germline and junction disagree at one end, which may indicate a read error. The rearrangement uses TRBV5-1 and TRBJ2-2; 9 bases agree with TRBD1. The CDR3 covers 16 residues. Per the germline V gene, CDR1 is SGHRS and CDR2 is YFSETQ. The CDR3 is CAGSSRDRVQAGELFF. The CDR3 DNA reads TGCGCCGGCAGCTCCCGGGACAGGGTCCAGGCCGGGGAGCTGTTTTTT.

V and J are TRBV30 and TRBJ1-1, with TRBD1 matching 8 bases. Germline V gene lookup returns CDR1 GTSNPN and CDR2 SVGIG (reference sequence). The CDR3 consists of 15 residues. V dropped 0 bases and J dropped 7; count of bases not matched to a gene: 10. CDR3 loop: CAWSVDAGGKVEAFF. CDR3 bases: TGTGCCTGGAGTGTAGATGCAGGGGGCAAGGTTGAAGCTTTCTTT. Together with reference TRBV30 and TRBJ1-1, the CDR3 gives the full variable domain: SQTIHQWPATLVQPVGSPLSLECTVEGTSNPNLYWYRQAAGRGLQLLFYSVGIGQISSEVPQNLSASRPQDRQFILSSKKLLLSDSGFYLCAWSVDAGGKVEAFFGQGTRLTVV.

The chain uses TRBV2 and TRBJ1-2, with D maybe TRBD1 (5 bases). Germline loops: CDR1 SNHLY, CDR2 FYNNEI. The CDR3 length is 15 residues. V lost 1 base, J lost 9 bases, and 18 bases lay in between. Here the CDR3 DNA reads TGTGCCAGCAGTGAAGACCCTAGACAGTACTTTAGCTACACCTTC. Translating gives CASSEDPRQYFSYTF.

This chain joins TRBV28 and TRBJ1-4; 7 nucleotides align to TRBD1. J lost 7 bases, V lost 7 bases, and 12 bases had no gene match. The CDR3 is made up of 15 amino acids. Germline-derived CDR1 and CDR2 are MDHEN and SYDVKM. The CDR3 here is CASIRGSTGTEKLFF. As DNA, the CDR3 is TGTGCCAGCATCAGAGGGTCGACAGGGACTGAAAAACTGTTTTTT.

This chain connects TRBV2 to TRBJ2-2; D gene unclear. Trimming took off 5 bases at V and 4 bases at J, with 8 bases between the two ends. This CDR3 is built from 13 residues. Germline V gene lookup returns CDR1 SNHLY and CDR2 FYNNEI. This CDR3 is CASSFQRTGELFF. The CDR3 DNA reads TGTGCCAGCAGTTTCCAGCGCACCGGGGAGCTGTTTTTT.

V and J are TRBV15 and TRBJ2-2; D is possibly TRBD2 (7 bases). Per germline, CDR1 LNHNV and CDR2 YYDKDF (reference sequence). The germline V and J ends were trimmed by 5 bases and 0 bases, with 13 bases remaining between them. The CDR3 length is 16 residues. CDR3 loop: CATSPTGGPNTGELFF. CDR3 nucleotide sequence: TGTGCCACCAGCCCTACCGGGGGGCCGAACACCGGGGAGCTGTTTTTT.

V is TRBV4-3 and J is TRBJ2-1; D might be TRBD1 (6 bases). V lost 0 bases to trimming and J lost 9 bases, with 12 bases between them. The CDR3 length is 14 residues. In germline, CDR1 is LGHNA, CDR2 YSLEER. The DNA for the CDR3 is TGCGCCAGCAGCCAAGAATGGGGCAGGGGTGAGCAGTTCTTC. Residues: CASSQEWGRGEQFF.

The chain employs TRBV6-5 and TRBJ2-7; 8 bases are a match to TRBD2. V lost 6 bases and J lost 2; bases outside the gene matches: 9. The CDR3 is 15 residues long. Germline-derived CDR1 and CDR2 are MNHEY and SVGAGI. The CDR3 sequence: CASRLELAAAYEQYF. The CDR3 coding sequence is TGTGCCAGCAGACTTGAACTAGCGGCTGCCTACGAGCAGTACTTC.

The chain uses TRBV5-1 and TRBJ2-5; D remains unclear. The CDR3 is made up of 14 amino acids. V lost 0 bases and J 6 bases, leaving 12 bases between the germline ends. Germline CDR1 is SGHRS and CDR2 is YFSETQ. The CDR3 is CASSLDVSGQTQYF. CDR3 DNA sequence: TGCGCCAGCAGCTTGGATGTCTCTGGGCAGACCCAGTACTTC.

The rearrangement links TRBV9 to TRBJ2-1, with 8 bases lining up with TRBD1. The CDR3 consists of 14 residues. V gave up 3 bases and J gave up 8 bases; unmatched junction bases: 7. Germline V gene data show CDR1 as SGDLS and CDR2 as YYNGEE. This CDR3 reads CASSAWTGWDEQFF. The DNA of the CDR3 is TGTGCCAGCAGCGCGTGGACAGGGTGGGATGAGCAGTTCTTC.